A selection of T cell receptor beta chains follows, all from one sample in a study of cytomegalovirus exposure and HLA in healthy donors. Generated by immunoSEQ multiplex PCR, the TCRdb table keeps only in-frame clones and is missing some. The sample lists 230,000 or so clones; over 90% were seen once. The sample was PBMCs. These receptor sequences come from a girl aged 2-9 years in good health and CMV-seronegative. Both conserved end residues are part of each CDR3. The D gene is left open where the match is weak. The size field is filled for only some rows; it gives once, few, many or a size class.

D gene	V gene	clone size	J gene	CDR3 protein	CDR3 DNA
TRBD1	TRBV7-9	NA	TRBJ1-2	CSSSWDSGYTF	TGTTCCAGCAGCTGGGACAGCGGCTACACCTTC
NA	TRBV15	NA	TRBJ2-1	CATSRDWSGHGGEQFF	TGTGCCACCAGCAGAGATTGGTCAGGTCACGGAGGTGAGCAGTTCTTC
NA	TRBV30	NA	TRBJ1-3	CAWRGRVSGNTIYF	TGTGCCTGGAGGGGGAGAGTCTCTGGAAACACCATATATTTT
TRBD2	TRBV30	NA	TRBJ2-1	CAWSAGLAGDNEQFF	TGTGCCTGGAGTGCGGGACTAGCGGGGGACAATGAGCAGTTCTTC
TRBD2	TRBV19	once	TRBJ2-7	CASSIGWESGSYYEQYF	TGTGCCAGTAGTATAGGATGGGAGAGCGGGAGTTACTACGAGCAGTACTTC
TRBD1	TRBV25-1	NA	TRBJ1-2	CASSEEGAWSYGYTF	TGTGCCAGCAGTGAGGAGGGGGCGTGGAGCTATGGCTACACCTTC
TRBD1	TRBV10-3	few	TRBJ2-7	CAISEFSGTGISYEQYF	TGTGCCATCAGTGAGTTTTCCGGGACAGGGATATCCTACGAGCAGTACTTC
TRBD1	TRBV14	NA	TRBJ1-2	CASSPGQNYGYTF	TGTGCCAGCAGCCCGGGACAGAACTATGGCTACACCTTC
NA	TRBV5-4	NA	TRBJ1-1	CASSFRGNTEAFF	TGTGCCAGCAGCTTTAGGGGGAACACTGAAGCTTTCTTT
NA	TRBV6-5	NA	TRBJ2-1	CASQGSSYNEQFF	TGTGCAAGCCAGGGGAGCTCCTACAATGAGCAGTTCTTC
TRBD1	TRBV6-1	NA	TRBJ1-2	CASSQNRGYGYTF	TGTGCCAGCAGCCAAAACAGGGGTTATGGCTACACCTTC
TRBD2	TRBV7-9	NA	TRBJ2-3	CASSLGYREGHTQYF	TGTGCCAGCAGCTTAGGATACCGGGAGGGCCATACGCAGTATTTT
NA	TRBV6-1	NA	TRBJ2-7	CASSARRQVLREQYF	TGTGCCAGCAGTGCGAGGAGACAGGTTCTACGTGAGCAGTACTTC
TRBD2	TRBV7-2	NA	TRBJ2-1	CASSATSATYNEQFF	TGTGCCAGCAGCGCGACTAGCGCAACCTACAATGAGCAGTTCTTC
TRBD1	TRBV7-2	NA	TRBJ2-5	CASSLFPWTGRQETQYF	TGTGCCAGCAGCTTATTTCCCTGGACAGGGAGACAGGAGACCCAGTACTTC
NA	TRBV9	once	TRBJ1-4	CASSVAGTTNEKLFF	TGTGCCAGCAGCGTAGCCGGGACAACTAATGAAAAACTGTTTTTT
TRBD1	TRBV5-1	NA	TRBJ1-1	CASSRDRSTEAFF	TGCGCCAGCAGCCGGGACAGGAGCACTGAAGCTTTCTTT
TRBD2	TRBV6-6	NA	TRBJ2-7	CASSYGTSGLYEQYF	TGTGCCAGCAGTTACGGGACTAGCGGGCTCTACGAGCAGTACTTC
TRBD1	TRBV5-8	NA	TRBJ1-5	CASSLRGQGLNQPQHF	TGTGCCAGCAGCTTGAGGGGACAGGGGCTCAATCAGCCCCAGCATTTT
TRBD1	TRBV29-1	NA	TRBJ2-7	CSVEGQGNEQYF	TGCAGCGTTGAGGGACAGGGCAACGAGCAGTACTTC
NA	TRBV23-1	few	TRBJ1-3	CASSQSGGTGNTIYF	TGCGCCAGCAGTCAATCAGGGGGTACTGGAAACACCATATATTTT
NA	TRBV29-1	NA	TRBJ1-1	CSVEAGLNTEAFF	TGCAGCGTTGAAGCAGGCTTGAACACTGAAGCTTTCTTT
TRBD2	TRBV11-2	NA	TRBJ2-2	CASSFGRTTGELFF	TGTGCCAGCAGCTTCGGGAGGACCACCGGGGAGCTGTTTTTT
NA	TRBV6-6	NA	TRBJ1-1	CASSYSKGGPTEAFF	TGTGCCAGCAGTTACTCCAAAGGTGGGCCCACTGAAGCTTTCTTT
NA	TRBV5-1	NA	TRBJ2-5	CASSLSRIGAPGRETQYF	TGCGCCAGCAGCTTGAGTAGGATTGGGGCCCCGGGTCGGGAGACCCAGTACTTC
NA	TRBV28	NA	TRBJ1-5	CASSPPGRGQPQHF	TGTGCCAGCAGTCCCCCCGGGAGAGGTCAGCCCCAGCATTTT
TRBD2	TRBV7-7	NA	TRBJ2-5	CASSLEGSGGGETQYF	TGTGCTAGCAGCTTAGAAGGTAGCGGGGGAGGAGAGACCCAGTACTTC
NA	TRBV13	NA	TRBJ2-3	CASSLGRANTDTQYF	TGTGCCAGCAGCTTAGGCAGGGCGAACACAGATACGCAGTATTTT
NA	TRBV30	NA	TRBJ2-5	CAWRGPGGQTQYF	TGTGCCTGGAGGGGCCCCGGAGGGCAGACCCAGTACTTC
TRBD1	TRBV5-1	NA	TRBJ2-2	CASSWTGGEVGELFF	TGCGCCAGCAGCTGGACAGGGGGCGAAGTCGGGGAGCTGTTTTTT
NA	TRBV6-6	NA	TRBJ1-1	CASETGESNTEAFF	TGTGCCAGCGAGACGGGGGAGTCGAACACTGAAGCTTTCTTT
NA	TRBV11-2	few	TRBJ1-1	CASSLFPDTEAFF	TGTGCCAGCAGCTTATTCCCGGACACTGAAGCTTTCTTT
NA	TRBV10-3	NA	TRBJ1-3	CAISAGSGSSGNTIYF	TGTGCCATCAGTGCCGGCTCGGGGAGCTCTGGAAACACCATATATTTT
TRBD1	TRBV6-1	NA	TRBJ2-7	CASSEAPGQGYEQYF	TGTGCCAGCAGTGAAGCGCCGGGACAGGGCTACGAGCAGTACTTC
NA	TRBV18	NA	TRBJ2-5	CASSATGGGETQYF	TGTGCCAGCTCAGCCACGGGTGGCGGGGAGACCCAGTACTTC
TRBD2	TRBV7-2	NA	TRBJ2-5	CASSPLAGLGGETQYF	TGTGCCAGCAGTCCACTAGCGGGACTAGGGGGGGAGACCCAGTACTTC
NA	TRBV4-1	NA	TRBJ1-1	CASSLLKGEKAFF	TGCGCCAGCAGCCTGTTGAAGGGGGAGAAAGCTTTCTTT
NA	TRBV6-6	NA	TRBJ1-5	CASSPGRENQPQHF	TGTGCCAGCAGCCCCGGACGGGAAAATCAGCCCCAGCATTTT
NA	TRBV10-3	NA	TRBJ1-5	CAISERSGDHQPQHF	TGTGCCATCAGTGAGAGGTCAGGGGACCATCAGCCCCAGCATTTT
NA	TRBV19	NA	TRBJ1-4	CASSHTEKLFF	TGTGCCAGTTCACACACTGAAAAACTGTTTTTT
NA	TRBV1	NA	TRBJ1-5	CTSSPRDREGGGPQHF	TGCACCAGCAGCCCCCGGGACAGGGAGGGTGGGGGGCCCCAGCATTTT